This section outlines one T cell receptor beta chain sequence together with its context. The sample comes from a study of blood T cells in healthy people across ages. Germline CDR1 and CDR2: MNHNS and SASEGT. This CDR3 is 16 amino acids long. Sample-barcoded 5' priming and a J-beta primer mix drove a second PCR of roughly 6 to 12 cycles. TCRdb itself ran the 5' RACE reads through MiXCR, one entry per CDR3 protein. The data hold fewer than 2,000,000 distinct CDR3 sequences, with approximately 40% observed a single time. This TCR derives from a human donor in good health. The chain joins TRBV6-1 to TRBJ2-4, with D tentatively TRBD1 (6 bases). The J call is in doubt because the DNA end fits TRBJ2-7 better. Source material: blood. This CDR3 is CASSGTVSVFPYEQYF. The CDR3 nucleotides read TGTGCCAGCAGTGGGACAGTCAGCGTATTCCCCTACGAGCAGTACTTC.